This T cell receptor beta chain was documented in a study of blood T cell repertoires in COVID-19. The count of this clone is one. CDR1 and CDR2 from the germline V gene are MDHEN and SYDVKM. The CDR3 is 13 residues long. V lost 8 bases to trimming and J lost 5 bases; unmatched junction nucleotides: 8. Sequenced by immunoSEQ multiplex PCR; TCRdb stores in-frame clones only, minus some. The table has 190,000 or so clones, approximately 85% seen once. Sequencing was done on a sample of PBMCs or T cells enriched from blood (not recorded which). The genes are TRBV28 and TRBJ1-1; TRBD1 matches at 7 bases. This receptor was taken from a woman in her 30s who had recovered from COVID-19. CDR3 sequence (DNA): TGTGCCAGCGACGAAGGGGGCTATACTGAAGCTTTCTTT. It specifies CASDEGGYTEAFF.